This T cell receptor beta chain came from a study of Ad26.COV2.S vaccination and SARS-CoV-2 variants. Notes on the study in general: Non-spike TCR breadth did not differ much between vaccine and placebo recipients. Using TCR breadth and depth analyses may have led to underestimated total T cell responses. Those who received the vaccine showed greater spike-specific TCR breadth than those given placebo.

With respect to this clone: Its antigen is not identified.

TCRdb keeps only in-frame clones here, not all; method: immunoSEQ multiplex PCR. Of 120,000 to 150,000 clones listed, about nine tenths are singletons. The source is a human donor who had recovered from COVID-19. The input for sequencing was peripheral blood, taken after recovery from COVID-19.

The DNA for the CDR3 is TGTGCCAGCAAAAGTGACACAGATACGCAGTATTTT. It yields the protein CASKSDTDTQYF. J is TRBJ2-3 and V is TRBV2; D remains ambiguous. The V end was cut by 7 bases, the J end by 2 bases, with 7 bases between. Germline lookup yields CDR1 SNHLY and CDR2 FYNNEI. This CDR3 region has 12 residues.